The clone carrying this T cell receptor beta chain is categorized as medium-sized. Its antigen is not known. The sample is drawn from a study of HIV-infected patients and healthy controls. Study-wide results and caveats: MAIT alpha-chain CDR3s were frequent in healthy controls, depleted in HIV+.

cDNA was made from approximately 0.55 ug RNA using alpha and beta constant primers. Each of the alpha and beta chains got its own library through chain-specific third strand synthesis with indices. TCRdb passed the 5' RACE reads through MiXCR, listing each CDR3 protein once. The sample holds several thousand distinct CDR3 sequences; about 8.6% are singletons and the top ten take around 25%. Roughly three months, about 14 weeks, into antiretroviral therapy, follow-up blood was collected. No cell fractionation was done, so the repertoire covers all unsorted peripheral blood T cells. Exclusions covered tumors, febrile or AIDS-related illness, and hepatitis B or C coinfection. This CDR3 comprises 16 residues. CDR1 is SEHNR, CDR2 FQNEAQ, per germline (reference sequence). V gave up 3 bases and J gave up 4 bases; unmatched junction bases: 8.

The material was blood, obtained during antiretroviral therapy. The gene calls are TRBV7-9 and TRBJ2-1; TRBD2 matches 8 bases. The sequence was collected from an adult with HIV infection. CDR3 protein: CASSFGAGEWYNEQFF. For the CDR3, the DNA is TGTGCCAGCAGCTTTGGAGCGGGAGAATGGTACAATGAGCAGTTCTTC.